This T cell receptor beta chain originates from a study of T cells in localized non-small cell lung cancer. Study-wide results and limits: Increased T cell density in blood showed an association with longer overall survival.

In germline, CDR1 is SGHRS, CDR2 YFSETQ. Deletions cut 4 bases from V and 2 bases from J, with 11 bases between. The CDR3 consists of 14 residues. This clone has more than one count but fewer than ten. Antigen unknown. The data were produced by immunoSEQ multiplex PCR, yet TCRdb's version contains in-frame clones alone and is incomplete. The sample has 2,000 to 2,500 clones; about 20% are singletons. This clonotype was sampled from a man aged 35 to 69 with stage II lung adenocarcinoma. This chain uses TRBV5-1 with TRBJ2-3; D might be TRBD2 (5 bases). The sequencing used lung tumor tissue, collected before any cancer treatment. The CDR3 is CASSATGFTDTQYF. As DNA, the CDR3 is TGCGCCAGCAGCGCGACGGGGTTCACAGATACGCAGTATTTT.